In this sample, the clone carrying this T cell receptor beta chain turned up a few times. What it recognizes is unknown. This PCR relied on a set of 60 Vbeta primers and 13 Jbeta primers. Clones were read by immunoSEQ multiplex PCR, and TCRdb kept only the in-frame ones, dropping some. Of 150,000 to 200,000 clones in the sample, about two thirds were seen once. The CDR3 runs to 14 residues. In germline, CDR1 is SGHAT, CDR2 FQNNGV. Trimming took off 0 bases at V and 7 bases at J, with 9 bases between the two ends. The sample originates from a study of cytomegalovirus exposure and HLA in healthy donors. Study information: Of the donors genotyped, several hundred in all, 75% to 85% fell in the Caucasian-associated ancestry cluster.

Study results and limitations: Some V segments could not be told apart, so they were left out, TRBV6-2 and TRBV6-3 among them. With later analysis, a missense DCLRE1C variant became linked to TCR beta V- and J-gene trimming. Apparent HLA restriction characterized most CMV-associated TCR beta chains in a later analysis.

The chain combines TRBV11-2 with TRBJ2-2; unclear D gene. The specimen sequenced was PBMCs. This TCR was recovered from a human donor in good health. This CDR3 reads CASSLDRSGGELFF. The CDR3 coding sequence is TGTGCCAGCAGCTTAGACCGGTCCGGCGGGGAGCTGTTTTTT.